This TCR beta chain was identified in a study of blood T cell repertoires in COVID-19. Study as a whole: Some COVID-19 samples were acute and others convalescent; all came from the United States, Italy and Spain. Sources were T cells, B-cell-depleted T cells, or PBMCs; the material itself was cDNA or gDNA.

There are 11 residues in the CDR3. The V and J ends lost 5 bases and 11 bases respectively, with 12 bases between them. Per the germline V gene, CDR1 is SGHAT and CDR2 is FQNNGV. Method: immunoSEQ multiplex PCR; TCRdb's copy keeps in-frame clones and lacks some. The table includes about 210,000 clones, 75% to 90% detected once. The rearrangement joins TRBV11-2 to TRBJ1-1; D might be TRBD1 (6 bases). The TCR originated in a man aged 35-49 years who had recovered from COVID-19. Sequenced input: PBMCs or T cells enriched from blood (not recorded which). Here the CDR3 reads CASSKQGTAFF. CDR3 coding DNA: TGTGCCAGCAGCAAACAGGGTACGGCTTTCTTT.